The 19 T cell receptor beta chains given below trace back to one sample, sequenced in a study of graft-versus-host responses after intestinal transplantation. Their specific antigens are unknown. TCRdb's table, derived via immunoSEQ multiplex PCR, lists solely in-frame clones and lacks some. Seen here are about 50,000 clones, about 90% observed once, and the top ten hold 2% to 3%. The sequenced sample was unstimulated CD4+ T cells sorted from spleen or lymph node cells, obtained before transplant. All receptors derive from a human donor who was the organ donor for an intestinal transplant.

This chain links TRBV5-1 with TRBJ2-7, with 10 bases fitting TRBD1. CDR3 length: 14 amino acids. The V gene's germline CDR1 is SGHRS and CDR2 YFSETQ. Trimming cost V 4 bases and J 2 bases; bases outside gene matches: 3. Written as DNA, the CDR3 is TGCGCCAGCAGCAGGGACAGGGGAGCCTACGAGCAGTACTTC. Its protein product is CASSRDRGAYEQYF.

In its sample, this clone was seen once. The V gene is TRBV18, the J gene TRBJ2-7; maybe TRBD2 (6 bases). Germline V gene lookup returns CDR1 KGHSH and CDR2 LQKENI. The CDR3 length is 19 residues. V gave up 0 bases and J gave up 5 bases, with 26 bases separating them. CDR3 sequence reads: CASSPPVAEVRGPLNEQYF. Written as DNA, the CDR3 is TGTGCCAGCTCACCACCGGTAGCGGAGGTCCGGGGCCCGCTAAACGAGCAGTACTTC.

The gene calls are TRBV5-6 and TRBJ2-5, with 7 bases that match TRBD1. The J call may be wrong; the DNA end is better matched by TRBJ2-7. The germline gives CDR1 SGHDT, CDR2 YYEEEE. The CDR3 spans 14 residues. Here the CDR3 reads CASSLRDRDYEQYF. The CDR3 DNA sequence: TGTGCCAGCAGCTTAAGGGACAGAGACTACGAGCAGTACTTC.

This rearrangement joins TRBV13 to TRBJ2-1; D may be TRBD1 (5 bases). With 6 bases removed from V and 2 bases from J, the gap between germline ends came to 8 bases. Looked up from germline, CDR1 is PRHDT and CDR2 is FYEKMQ (reference sequence). The length of the CDR3 is 13 residues. CDR3 bases: TGTGCCAGCAGGGGGCAGCCCTACAATGAGCAGTTCTTC. Its protein is CASRGQPYNEQFF. Full variable domain (missing parts from reference TRBV13 and TRBJ2-1): AAGVIQSPRHLIKEKRETATLKCYPIPRHDTVYWYQQGPGQDPQFLISFYEKMQSDKGSIPDRFSAQQFSDYHSELNMSSLELGDSALYFCASRGQPYNEQFFGPGTRLTVL.

The chain links TRBV28 to TRBJ2-5, with 8 bases fitting TRBD2. This CDR3 is built from 14 residues. The germline V gene has CDR1 MDHEN and CDR2 SYDVKM. The V gene end was trimmed by 7 bases and the J gene end by 5 bases; junction bases not matched to a gene: 9. As DNA, the CDR3 is TGTGCCAGCAACGGGAGGGCTAAGTCGGAGACCCAGTACTTC. Translation gives CASNGRAKSETQYF.

This clone was seen only once. Mismatch with germline at one junction end may stem from a read error. The chain employs TRBV7-9 and TRBJ2-2; 10 bases align to TRBD2. CDR3 length: 15 amino acids. Germline values: CDR1 SEHNR, CDR2 FQNEAQ (reference sequence). Here the CDR3 DNA reads TGTGCCAGCAGCCTAGCGGGAGTGGGTACCGGGGAGCTGTTTTTT. Protein product: CASSLAGVGTGELFF.

The chain joins TRBV10-3 to TRBJ1-5; the D is unclear. Germline V gives CDR1 ENHRY, CDR2 SYGVKD. This CDR3 region has 16 residues. Between the trimmed V and J ends, which lost 0 bases and 1 base, there was a span of 10 bases. The CDR3 coding sequence is TGTGCCATCAGTGAGTCTTATACAGAAAGCAATCAGCCCCAGCATTTT. Amino acids: CAISESYTESNQPQHF.

This CDR3 is CASSLQGAAYNEQFF. In DNA, the CDR3 is TGTGCCAGCAGTTTACAGGGGGCGGCCTACAATGAGCAGTTCTTC. The chain uses TRBV7-3 and TRBJ2-1, with 9 bases aligning to TRBD1. The CDR3 is made up of 15 amino acids. The trim removed 6 bases at V and 2 bases at J, leaving 5 bases unmatched. Germline V gives CDR1 SGHTA, CDR2 FQGTGA.

The chain is built from TRBV5-1 and TRBJ2-7; D is possibly TRBD1 (5 bases). Trimming took off 0 bases at V and 0 bases at J, with 7 bases between the two ends. The germline V gene has CDR1 SGHRS and CDR2 YFSETQ. The CDR3 spans 14 residues. CDR3 DNA: TGCGCCAGCAGCTTGGCCGGACACTCCTACGAGCAGTACTTC. Translation: CASSLAGHSYEQYF.

V is TRBV5-4 and J is TRBJ2-3; 7 nucleotides match TRBD2. Germline V gene sequence: CDR1 SGHNT, CDR2 YYREEE (reference sequence). This CDR3 comprises 15 residues. The J segment lost 4 bases and the V segment lost 3 bases, leaving 8 bases of the junction unmatched. CDR3 nucleotide sequence: TGTGCCAGCAGCTCCCGGACTAGAACTCCAGATACGCAGTATTTT. This translates into CASSSRTRTPDTQYF.

The genes are TRBV6-6 and TRBJ2-7, with D possibly matching TRBD2 (6 bases). The germline V gene encodes CDR1 MNHNY and CDR2 SVGAGI (reference sequence). CDR3 length: 14 amino acids. The V and J ends lost 6 bases and 4 bases respectively, with 16 bases between them. The CDR3 region is CASREGTRGYEQYF. The CDR3 DNA follows: TGTGCCAGCAGGGAGGGGACGAGAGGTTACGAGCAGTACTTC.

The genes are TRBV14 and TRBJ2-2; 7 nucleotides align to TRBD2. This CDR3 has 14 amino acids. The V gene's germline CDR1 is SGHDN and CDR2 FVKESK. Trimming cost V 2 bases and J 5 bases; bases outside gene matches: 2. For the CDR3, the DNA is TGTGCCAGCAGCCAAAGGACTAGAACCGGGGAGCTGTTTTTT. It translates to CASSQRTRTGELFF.

The chain has TRBV5-4 and TRBJ2-7, with D uncertain. V shed 0 bases and J shed 2 bases, with 12 bases lying between them. CDR3 length equals 15 residues. Germline V lookup: CDR1 SGHNT, CDR2 YYREEE (reference sequence). The CDR3 protein is CASSLDGATPYEQYF. CDR3 DNA: TGTGCCAGCAGCTTGGATGGTGCCACCCCCTACGAGCAGTACTTC.

The V gene is TRBV11-3, the J gene TRBJ2-7, with 9 nucleotides matching TRBD1. With V trimmed by 4 bases and J by 7 bases, 5 bases remained unmatched. The CDR3 has 13 amino acids. Germline assignment: CDR1 SGHNT and CDR2 YENEEA. This chain's CDR3 is CASSSGQGREQYF. CDR3 DNA sequence: TGTGCCAGCAGCTCCGGACAGGGGCGGGAGCAGTACTTC.

This chain connects TRBV7-9 to TRBJ2-5; TRBD1 agrees at 10 bases. The V gene end was trimmed by 5 bases and the J gene end by 5 bases; junction bases not matched to a gene: 14. The CDR3 extends over 17 amino acids. CDR1 and CDR2 (germline): SEHNR, FQNEAQ (reference sequence). The CDR3 spells CASSPPRDRGYRETQYF. The CDR3 DNA reads as TGTGCCAGCAGCCCCCCCCGGGACAGGGGTTATCGGGAGACCCAGTACTTC.

The gene calls are TRBV9 and TRBJ2-7, with 11 bases aligning to TRBD1. Trimming took 4 bases from V and 4 from J; bases not matched to a gene: 16. CDR1 is SGDLS and CDR2 is YYNGEE in the germline V gene. This CDR3 comprises 18 residues. The CDR3 reads CASSPRDRGMRPPYEQYF. As DNA, the CDR3 is TGTGCCAGCAGCCCCCGGGACAGGGGGATGCGGCCACCATACGAGCAGTACTTC.

The rearrangement joins TRBV6-6 to TRBJ2-5, with D tentatively TRBD2 (5 bases). Germline V gene data show CDR1 as MNHNY and CDR2 as SVGAGI (reference sequence). V was clipped by 7 bases and J by 1 base, with 13 bases between them. CDR3 length: 14 amino acids. CDR3 nucleotides: TGTGCCAGCAACCGGGCTAGCCTCCAAGAGACCCAGTACTTC. This sequence encodes CASNRASLQETQYF.

V usage is TRBV30 and J usage is TRBJ1-5; 7 bases match TRBD1. The germline CDR1 and CDR2 sequences are GTSNPN and SVGIG (reference sequence). The V gene end was trimmed by 1 base and the J gene end by 6 bases; junction bases not matched to a gene: 9. This CDR3 is built from 15 residues. The CDR3 sequence: CAWSGPDRAAQPQHF. The DNA of the CDR3 is TGTGCCTGGAGTGGCCCCGACAGGGCGGCTCAGCCCCAGCATTTT.

This chain uses TRBV6-5 with TRBJ2-3, with 9 bases lining up with TRBD1. This CDR3 comprises 13 residues. The germline V gene has CDR1 MNHEY and CDR2 SVGAGI. Germline trimming cut 8 bases from V and 1 base from J; bases unmatched to any gene: 1. Here the CDR3 DNA reads TGTGCCAGCTGGGACAGGGGCACAGATACGCAGTATTTT. Translated: CASWDRGTDTQYF.